The sequence of this T cell receptor beta chain was determined in a study of control samples from healthy donors and cancer patients. Sequenced by immunoSEQ multiplex PCR; TCRdb stores in-frame clones only, minus some. The sample includes 46,000 or so clones, approximately 93% seen only once; the top ten take about 25%. The CDR3 covers 16 residues. The germline V gene encodes CDR1 KGHDR and CDR2 SFDVKD. Trimming took 4 bases from V and 0 from J, leaving 13 bases between them. This TCR derives from a woman aged 50 to 60 with head and neck cancer. The chain links TRBV24-1 to TRBJ2-3; possible D gene TRBD2, 6 bases. The sequenced material came from PBMCs. The DNA of the CDR3 is TGTGCCACCAGTGACTACGTAGCGGAGAGCACAGATACGCAGTATTTT. Its translation: CATSDYVAESTDTQYF.